A single T cell receptor (beta chain) is shown here with its context. The record originates from a study of cytomegalovirus exposure and HLA in healthy donors. Study background: From HLA-typed donors, an early data release held 70 million to 95 million unique TCRs.

Germline V lookup: CDR1 SGDLS, CDR2 YYNGEE. The CDR3 has 13 amino acids. Trimming shortened V by 2 bases and J by 6 bases, and 10 bases separated the two germline ends. It was with 60 Vbeta and 13 Jbeta primers that the PCR ran. The method was immunoSEQ multiplex PCR; TCRdb's version includes in-frame clones alone and lacks a portion of them. The table includes about 6,600 clones, roughly 51% detected once. This sequence was found in a man aged 25 to 40 in good health and CMV-seropositive. The source material was PBMCs. V is TRBV9 and J is TRBJ2-3, with D maybe TRBD1 (6 bases). For the CDR3, the DNA is TGTGCCAGCAGCGTCACAGGGTACGATACGCAGTATTTT. This translates into CASSVTGYDTQYF.